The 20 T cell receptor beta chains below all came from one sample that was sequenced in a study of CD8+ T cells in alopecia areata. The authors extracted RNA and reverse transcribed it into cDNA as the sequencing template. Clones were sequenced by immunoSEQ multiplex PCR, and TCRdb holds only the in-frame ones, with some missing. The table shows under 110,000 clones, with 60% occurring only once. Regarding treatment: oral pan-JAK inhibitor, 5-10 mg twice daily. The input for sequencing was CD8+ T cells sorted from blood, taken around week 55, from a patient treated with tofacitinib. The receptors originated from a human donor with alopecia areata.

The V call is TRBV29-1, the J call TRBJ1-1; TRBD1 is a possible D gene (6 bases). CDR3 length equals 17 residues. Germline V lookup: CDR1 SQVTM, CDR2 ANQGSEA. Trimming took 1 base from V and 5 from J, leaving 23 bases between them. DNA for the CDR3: TGCAGCGTTGAAGTTCGGGGGGCGCGGTTTGGGTATACTGAAGCTTTCTTT. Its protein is CSVEVRGARFGYTEAFF.

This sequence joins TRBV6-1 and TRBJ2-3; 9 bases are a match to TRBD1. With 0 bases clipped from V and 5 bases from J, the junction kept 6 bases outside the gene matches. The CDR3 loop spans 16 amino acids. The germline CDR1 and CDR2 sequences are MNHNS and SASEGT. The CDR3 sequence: CASSEAGTGIGDTQYF. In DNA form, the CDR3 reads TGTGCCAGCAGTGAAGCCGGGACAGGGATAGGAGATACGCAGTATTTT.

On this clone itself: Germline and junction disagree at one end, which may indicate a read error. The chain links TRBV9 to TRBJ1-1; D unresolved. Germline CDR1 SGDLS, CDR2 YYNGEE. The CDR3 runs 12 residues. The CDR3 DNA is TGTGCCAGCAGCGTAGTGAAGACTGAAGCTTTCTTT. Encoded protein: CASSVVKTEAFF.

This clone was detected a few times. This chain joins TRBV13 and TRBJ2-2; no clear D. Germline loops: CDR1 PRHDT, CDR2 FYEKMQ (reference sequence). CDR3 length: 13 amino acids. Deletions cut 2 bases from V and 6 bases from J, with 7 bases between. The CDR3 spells CASSLSFPGELFF. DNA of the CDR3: TGTGCCAGCAGCTTAAGTTTCCCCGGGGAGCTGTTTTTT.

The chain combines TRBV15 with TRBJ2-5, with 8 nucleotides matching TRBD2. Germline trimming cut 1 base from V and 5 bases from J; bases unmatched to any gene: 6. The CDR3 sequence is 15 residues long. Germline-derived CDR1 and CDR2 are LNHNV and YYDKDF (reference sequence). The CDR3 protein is CATSRGEAGDETQYF. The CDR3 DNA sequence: TGTGCCACCAGCAGAGGTGAAGCGGGGGATGAGACCCAGTACTTC.

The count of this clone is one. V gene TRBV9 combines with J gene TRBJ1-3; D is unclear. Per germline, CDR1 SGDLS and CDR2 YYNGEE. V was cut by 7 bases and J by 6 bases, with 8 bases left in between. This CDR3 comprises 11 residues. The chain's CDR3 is CASLVANTIYF. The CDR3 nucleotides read TGTGCCAGCCTCGTCGCAAACACCATATATTTT.

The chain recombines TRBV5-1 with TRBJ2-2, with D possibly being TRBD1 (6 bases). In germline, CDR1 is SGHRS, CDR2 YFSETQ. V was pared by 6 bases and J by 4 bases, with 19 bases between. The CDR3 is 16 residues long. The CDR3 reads CASNLKQGVGTGELFF. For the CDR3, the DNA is TGCGCCAGCAACCTAAAACAGGGAGTTGGCACCGGGGAGCTGTTTTTT.

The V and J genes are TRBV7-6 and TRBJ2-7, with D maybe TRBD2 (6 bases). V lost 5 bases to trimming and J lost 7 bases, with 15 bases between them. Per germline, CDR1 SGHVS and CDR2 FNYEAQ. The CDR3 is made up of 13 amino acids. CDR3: CASSRPGDAEQYF. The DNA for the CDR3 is TGTGCCAGCAGCCGCCCGGGGGATGCGGAGCAGTACTTC.

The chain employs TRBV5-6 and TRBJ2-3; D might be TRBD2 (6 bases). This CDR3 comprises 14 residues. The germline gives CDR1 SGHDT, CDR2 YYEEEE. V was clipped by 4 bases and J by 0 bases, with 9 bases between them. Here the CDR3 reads CASSPGTSTDTQYF. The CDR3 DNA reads TGTGCCAGCAGCCCCGGGACTAGCACAGATACGCAGTATTTT.

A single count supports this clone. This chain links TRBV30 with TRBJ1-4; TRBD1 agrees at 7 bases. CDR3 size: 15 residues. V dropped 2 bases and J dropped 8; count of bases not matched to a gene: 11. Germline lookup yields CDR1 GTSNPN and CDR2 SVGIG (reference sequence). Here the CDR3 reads CAWSKIGQGGEKLFF. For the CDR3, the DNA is TGTGCCTGGAGTAAAATCGGCCAGGGGGGCGAAAAACTGTTTTTT.

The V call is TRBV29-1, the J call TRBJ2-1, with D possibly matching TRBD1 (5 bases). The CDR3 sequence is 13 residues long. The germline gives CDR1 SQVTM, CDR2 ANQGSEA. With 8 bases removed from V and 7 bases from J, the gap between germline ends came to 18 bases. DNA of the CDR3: TGCAGCCTAGGACCAGGGATTGATAATGAGCAGTTCTTC. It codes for CSLGPGIDNEQFF.

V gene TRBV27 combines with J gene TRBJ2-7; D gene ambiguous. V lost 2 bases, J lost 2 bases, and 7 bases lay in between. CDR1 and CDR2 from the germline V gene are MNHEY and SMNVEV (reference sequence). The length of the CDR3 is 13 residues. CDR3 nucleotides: TGTGCCAGCAGTTTAGCGCGAGCCTACGAGCAGTACTTC. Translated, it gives CASSLARAYEQYF.

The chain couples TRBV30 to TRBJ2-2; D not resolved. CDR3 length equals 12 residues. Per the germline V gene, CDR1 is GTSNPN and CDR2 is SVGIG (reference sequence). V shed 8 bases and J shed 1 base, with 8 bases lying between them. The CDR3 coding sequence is TGTGCCGGAAACAGGAACACCGGGGAGCTGTTTTTT. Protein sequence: CAGNRNTGELFF.

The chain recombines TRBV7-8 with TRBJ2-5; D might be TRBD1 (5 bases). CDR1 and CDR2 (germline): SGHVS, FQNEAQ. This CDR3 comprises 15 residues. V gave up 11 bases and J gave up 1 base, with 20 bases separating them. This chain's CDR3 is CADSNLWGRQETQYF. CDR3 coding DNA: TGTGCCGACAGCAACCTATGGGGCCGCCAAGAGACCCAGTACTTC.

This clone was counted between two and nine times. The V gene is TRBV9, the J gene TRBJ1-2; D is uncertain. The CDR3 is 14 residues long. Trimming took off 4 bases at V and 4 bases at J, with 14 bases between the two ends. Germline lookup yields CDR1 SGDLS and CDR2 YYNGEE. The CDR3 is CASSTRVGVYGYTF. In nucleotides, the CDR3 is TGTGCCAGCAGCACCCGGGTTGGAGTCTATGGCTACACCTTC.

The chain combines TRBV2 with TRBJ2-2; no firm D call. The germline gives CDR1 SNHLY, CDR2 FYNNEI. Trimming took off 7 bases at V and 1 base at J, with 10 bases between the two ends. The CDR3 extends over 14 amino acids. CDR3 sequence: CASMTAVNTGELFF. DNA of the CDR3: TGTGCCAGCATGACGGCAGTGAACACCGGGGAGCTGTTTTTT.

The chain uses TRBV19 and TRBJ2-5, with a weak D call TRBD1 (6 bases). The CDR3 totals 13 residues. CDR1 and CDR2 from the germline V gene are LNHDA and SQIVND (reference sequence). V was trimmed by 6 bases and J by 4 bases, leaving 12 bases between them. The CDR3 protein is CASRQGQRETQYF. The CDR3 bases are TGTGCCAGTAGGCAAGGACAGAGAGAGACCCAGTACTTC.

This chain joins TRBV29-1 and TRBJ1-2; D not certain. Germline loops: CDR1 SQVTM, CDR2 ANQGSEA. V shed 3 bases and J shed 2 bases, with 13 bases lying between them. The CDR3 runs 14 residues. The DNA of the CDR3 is TGCAGCGTTGAGAGTTTAGTGGGAAACTATGGCTACACCTTC. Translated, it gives CSVESLVGNYGYTF.

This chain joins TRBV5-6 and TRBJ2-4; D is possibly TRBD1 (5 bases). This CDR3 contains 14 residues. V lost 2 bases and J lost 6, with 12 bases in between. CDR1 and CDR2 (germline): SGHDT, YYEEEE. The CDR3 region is CASSLSGSANIQYF. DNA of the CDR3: TGTGCCAGCAGCTTATCAGGGTCAGCAAACATTCAGTACTTC.

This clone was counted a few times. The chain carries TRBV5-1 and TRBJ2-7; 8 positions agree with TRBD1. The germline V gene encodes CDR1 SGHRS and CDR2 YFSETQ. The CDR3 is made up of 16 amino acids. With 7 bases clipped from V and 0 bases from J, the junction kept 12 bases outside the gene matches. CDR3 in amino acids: CASPGRADRVSYEQYF. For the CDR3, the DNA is TGCGCCAGCCCCGGGCGTGCGGACAGGGTCTCCTACGAGCAGTACTTC.